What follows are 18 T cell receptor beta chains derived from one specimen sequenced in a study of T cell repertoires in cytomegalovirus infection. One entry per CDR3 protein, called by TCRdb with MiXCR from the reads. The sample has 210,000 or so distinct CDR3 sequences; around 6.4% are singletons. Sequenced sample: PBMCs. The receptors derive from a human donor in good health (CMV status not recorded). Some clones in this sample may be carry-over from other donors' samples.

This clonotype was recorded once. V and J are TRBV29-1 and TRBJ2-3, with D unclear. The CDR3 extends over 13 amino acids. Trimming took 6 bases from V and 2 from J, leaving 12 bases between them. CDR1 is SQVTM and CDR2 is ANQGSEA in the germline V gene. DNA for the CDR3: TGCAGCGTGGCGACGGATACCACAGATACGCAGTATTTT. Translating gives CSVATDTTDTQYF.

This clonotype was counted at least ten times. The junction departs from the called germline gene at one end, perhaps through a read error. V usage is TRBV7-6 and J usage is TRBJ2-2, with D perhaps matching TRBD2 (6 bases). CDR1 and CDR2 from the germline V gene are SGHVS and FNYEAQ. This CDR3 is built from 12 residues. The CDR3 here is CARREEGGELFF. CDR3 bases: TGTGCCCGCAGGGAGGAAGGCGGGGAGCTGTTTTTT.

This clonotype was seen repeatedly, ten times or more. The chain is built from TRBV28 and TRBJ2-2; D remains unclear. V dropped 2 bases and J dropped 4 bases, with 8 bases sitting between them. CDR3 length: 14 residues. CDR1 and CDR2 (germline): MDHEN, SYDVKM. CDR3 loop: CASSLPASTGELFF. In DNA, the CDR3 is TGTGCCAGCAGTTTACCGGCTAGCACCGGGGAGCTGTTTTTT.

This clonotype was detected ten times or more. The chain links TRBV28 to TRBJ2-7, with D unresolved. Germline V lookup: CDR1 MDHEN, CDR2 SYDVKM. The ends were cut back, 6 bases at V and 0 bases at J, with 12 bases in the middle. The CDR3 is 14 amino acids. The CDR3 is CASSPISGSYEQYF. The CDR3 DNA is TGTGCCAGCAGCCCCATCTCAGGCTCCTACGAGCAGTACTTC.

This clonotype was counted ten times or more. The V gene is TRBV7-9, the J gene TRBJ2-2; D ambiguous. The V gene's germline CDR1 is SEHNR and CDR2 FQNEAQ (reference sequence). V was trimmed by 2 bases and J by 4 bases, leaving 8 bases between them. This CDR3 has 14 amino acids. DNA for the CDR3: TGTGCCAGCAGCTTATATGCGGTCACCGGGGAGCTGTTTTTT. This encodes CASSLYAVTGELFF.

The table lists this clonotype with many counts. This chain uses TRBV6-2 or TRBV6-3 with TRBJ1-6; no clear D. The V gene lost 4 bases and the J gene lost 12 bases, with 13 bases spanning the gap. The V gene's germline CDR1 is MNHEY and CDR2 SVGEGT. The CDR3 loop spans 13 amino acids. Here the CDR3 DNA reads TGTGCCAGCAGTTGGAGCCGGGTATTACCCCTCCACTTT. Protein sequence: CASSWSRVLPLHF.

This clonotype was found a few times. This chain's CDR3 is CASKTGDNEQFF. The DNA of the CDR3 is TGTGCCAGCAAAACAGGGGATAATGAGCAGTTCTTC. The chain joins TRBV7-2 to TRBJ2-1; the match to TRBD1 covers 7 bases. The V and J ends lost 7 bases and 7 bases, in that order; junction bases with no gene match: 4. The CDR3 has 12 amino acids. Germline assignment: CDR1 SGHTA and CDR2 FQGNSA.

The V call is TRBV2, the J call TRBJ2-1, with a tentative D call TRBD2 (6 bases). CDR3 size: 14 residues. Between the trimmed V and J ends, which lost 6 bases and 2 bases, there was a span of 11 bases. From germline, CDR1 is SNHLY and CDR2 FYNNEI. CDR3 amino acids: CASRVEGPYNEQFF. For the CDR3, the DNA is TGTGCCAGCAGGGTGGAGGGGCCCTACAATGAGCAGTTCTTC.

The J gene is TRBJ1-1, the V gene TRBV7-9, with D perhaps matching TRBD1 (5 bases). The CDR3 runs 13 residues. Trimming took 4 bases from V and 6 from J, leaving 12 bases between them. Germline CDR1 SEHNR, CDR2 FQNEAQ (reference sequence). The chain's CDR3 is CASSYGGDAEAFF. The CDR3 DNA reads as TGTGCCAGCAGCTATGGGGGGGACGCTGAAGCTTTCTTT.

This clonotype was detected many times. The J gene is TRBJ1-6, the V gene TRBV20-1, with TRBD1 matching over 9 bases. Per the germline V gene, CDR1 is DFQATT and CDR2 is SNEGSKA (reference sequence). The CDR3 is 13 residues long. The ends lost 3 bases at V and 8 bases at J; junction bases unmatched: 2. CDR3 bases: TGCAGTGCTAGTACAGGGGGCGATTCACCCCTCCACTTT. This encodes CSASTGGDSPLHF.

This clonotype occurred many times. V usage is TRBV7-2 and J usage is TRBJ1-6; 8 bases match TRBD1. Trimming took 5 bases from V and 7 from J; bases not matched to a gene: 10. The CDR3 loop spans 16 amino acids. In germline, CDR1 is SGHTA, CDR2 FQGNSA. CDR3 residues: CASSQRTRGLNSPLHF. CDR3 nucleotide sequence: TGTGCCAGCAGCCAACGAACCAGGGGGCTAAATTCACCCCTCCACTTT.

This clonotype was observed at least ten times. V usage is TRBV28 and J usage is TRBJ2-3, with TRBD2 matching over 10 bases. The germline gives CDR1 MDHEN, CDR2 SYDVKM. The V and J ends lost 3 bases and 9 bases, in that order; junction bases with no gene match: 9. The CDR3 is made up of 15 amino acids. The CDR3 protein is CASSFQSGGALTQYF. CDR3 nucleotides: TGTGCCAGCAGTTTTCAGAGCGGGGGGGCTCTGACGCAGTATTTT.

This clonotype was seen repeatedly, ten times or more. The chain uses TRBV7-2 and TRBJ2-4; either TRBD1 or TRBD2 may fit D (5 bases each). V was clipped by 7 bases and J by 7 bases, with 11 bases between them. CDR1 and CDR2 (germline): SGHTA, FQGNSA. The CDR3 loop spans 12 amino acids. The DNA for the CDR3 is TGTGCCAGCACCCCGGGGCCGAACATTCAGTACTTC. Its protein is CASTPGPNIQYF.

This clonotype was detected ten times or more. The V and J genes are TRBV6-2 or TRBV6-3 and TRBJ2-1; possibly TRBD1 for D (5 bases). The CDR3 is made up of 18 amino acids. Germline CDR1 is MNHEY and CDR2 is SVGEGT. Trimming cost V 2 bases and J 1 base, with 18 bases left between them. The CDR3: CASSYTSGLSGSYNEQFF. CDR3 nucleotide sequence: TGTGCCAGCAGTTACACTTCAGGGTTATCAGGGTCCTACAATGAGCAGTTCTTC.

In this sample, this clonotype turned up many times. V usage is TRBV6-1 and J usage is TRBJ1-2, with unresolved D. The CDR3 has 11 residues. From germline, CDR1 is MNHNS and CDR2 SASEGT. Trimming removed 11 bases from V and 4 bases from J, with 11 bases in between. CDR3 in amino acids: CAGANSYGYTF. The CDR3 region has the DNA TGTGCCGGAGCCAATTCCTATGGCTACACCTTC.

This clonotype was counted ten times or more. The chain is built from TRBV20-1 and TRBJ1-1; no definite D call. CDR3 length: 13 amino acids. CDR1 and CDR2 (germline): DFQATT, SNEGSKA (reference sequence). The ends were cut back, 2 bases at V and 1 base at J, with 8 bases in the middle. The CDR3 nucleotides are TGCAGTGCTAGATCGGAAAGGAACACTGAAGCTTTCTTT. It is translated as CSARSERNTEAFF.

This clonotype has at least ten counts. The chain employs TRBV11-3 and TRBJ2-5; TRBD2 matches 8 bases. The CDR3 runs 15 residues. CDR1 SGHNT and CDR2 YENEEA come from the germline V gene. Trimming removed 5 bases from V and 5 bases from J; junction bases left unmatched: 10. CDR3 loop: CASSPTGGPLETQYF. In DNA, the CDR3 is TGTGCCAGCAGCCCGACGGGGGGGCCTCTGGAGACCCAGTACTTC. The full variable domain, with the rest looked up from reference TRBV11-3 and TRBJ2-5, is EAGVVQSPRYKIIEKKQPVAFWCNPISGHNTLYWYLQNLGQGPELLIRYENEEAVDDSQLPKDRFSAERLKGVDSTLKIQPAELGDSAVYLCASSPTGGPLETQYFGPGTRLLVL.

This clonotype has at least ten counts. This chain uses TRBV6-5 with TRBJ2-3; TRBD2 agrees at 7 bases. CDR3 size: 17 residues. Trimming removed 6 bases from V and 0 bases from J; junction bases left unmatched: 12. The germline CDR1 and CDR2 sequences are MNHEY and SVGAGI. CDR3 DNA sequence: TGTGCCAGCAGCCCCCGGCTCGGGACTACAAGCACAGATACGCAGTATTTT. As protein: CASSPRLGTTSTDTQYF.